This T cell receptor beta chain was sequenced for a study of post-analysis software for immune sequencing data. General study points: Comparison of patients with controls showed five TRBV segments more frequent in patients, TRBV5-6, TRBV5-1 and TRBV20-1 among them.

Sequencing libraries made from TCR beta cDNA carried unique molecular identifiers. Out of roughly 0.95 to 11 million T cells, a few hundred thousand cDNA molecules were generated. Via MiXCR, TCRdb re-called the PCR reads, giving one row per CDR3 protein. The sample lists roughly 870,000 distinct CDR3 sequences, roughly 58% occurring once. The ends were cut back, 2 bases at V and 7 bases at J, with 5 bases in the middle. There are 11 residues in the CDR3. Germline values: CDR1 MGHDK, CDR2 SYGVNS. On this clonotype: Its antigen is unidentified.

The rearrangement joins TRBV25-1 to TRBJ1-2; D gene unclear. This sequence was found in a girl under 18 with multiple sclerosis. Sample: blood. The CDR3 DNA is TGTGCCAGCAGTGAAATAGGTGGCTACACCTTC. It codes for CASSEIGGYTF.